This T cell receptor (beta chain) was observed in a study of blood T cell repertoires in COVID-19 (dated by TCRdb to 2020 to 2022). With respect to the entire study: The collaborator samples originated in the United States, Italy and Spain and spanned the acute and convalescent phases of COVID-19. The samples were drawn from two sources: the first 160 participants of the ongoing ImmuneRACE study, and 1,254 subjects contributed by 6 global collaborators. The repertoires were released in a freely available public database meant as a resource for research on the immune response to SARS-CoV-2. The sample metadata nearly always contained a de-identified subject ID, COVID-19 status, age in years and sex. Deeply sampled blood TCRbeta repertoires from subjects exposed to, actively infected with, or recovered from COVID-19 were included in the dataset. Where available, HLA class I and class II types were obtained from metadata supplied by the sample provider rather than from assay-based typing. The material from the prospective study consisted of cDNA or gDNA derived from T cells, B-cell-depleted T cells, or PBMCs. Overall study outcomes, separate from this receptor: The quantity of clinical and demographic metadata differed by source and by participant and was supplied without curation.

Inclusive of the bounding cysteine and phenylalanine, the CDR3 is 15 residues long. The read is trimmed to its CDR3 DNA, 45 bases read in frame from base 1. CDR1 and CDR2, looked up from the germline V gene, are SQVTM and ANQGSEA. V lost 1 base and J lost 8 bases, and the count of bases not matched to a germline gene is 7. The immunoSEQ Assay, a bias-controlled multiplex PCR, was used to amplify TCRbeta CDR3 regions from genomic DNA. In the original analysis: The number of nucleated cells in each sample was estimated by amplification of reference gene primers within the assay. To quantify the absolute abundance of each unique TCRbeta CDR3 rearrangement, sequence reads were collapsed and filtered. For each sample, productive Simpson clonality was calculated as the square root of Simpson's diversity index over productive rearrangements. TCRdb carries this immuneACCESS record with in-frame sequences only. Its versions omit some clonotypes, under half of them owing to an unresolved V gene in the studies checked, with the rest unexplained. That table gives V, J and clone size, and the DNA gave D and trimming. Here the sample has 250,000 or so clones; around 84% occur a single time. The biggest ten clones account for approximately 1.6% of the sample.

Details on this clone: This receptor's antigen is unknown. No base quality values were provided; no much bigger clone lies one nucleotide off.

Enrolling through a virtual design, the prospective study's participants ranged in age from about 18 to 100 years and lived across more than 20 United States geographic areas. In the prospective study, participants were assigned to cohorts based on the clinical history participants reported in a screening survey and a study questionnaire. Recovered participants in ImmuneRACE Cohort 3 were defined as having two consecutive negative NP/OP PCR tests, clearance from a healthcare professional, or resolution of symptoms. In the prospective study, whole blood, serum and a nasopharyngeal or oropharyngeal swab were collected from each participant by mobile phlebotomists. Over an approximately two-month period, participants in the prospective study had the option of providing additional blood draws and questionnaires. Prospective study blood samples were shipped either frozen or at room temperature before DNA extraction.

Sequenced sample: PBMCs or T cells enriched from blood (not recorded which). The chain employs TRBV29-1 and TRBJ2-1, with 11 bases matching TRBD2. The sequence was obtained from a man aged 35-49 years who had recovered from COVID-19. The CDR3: CSVEGTSGPRDEQFF. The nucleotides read TGCAGCGTTGAAGGGACTAGCGGGCCCCGGGATGAGCAGTTCTTC.